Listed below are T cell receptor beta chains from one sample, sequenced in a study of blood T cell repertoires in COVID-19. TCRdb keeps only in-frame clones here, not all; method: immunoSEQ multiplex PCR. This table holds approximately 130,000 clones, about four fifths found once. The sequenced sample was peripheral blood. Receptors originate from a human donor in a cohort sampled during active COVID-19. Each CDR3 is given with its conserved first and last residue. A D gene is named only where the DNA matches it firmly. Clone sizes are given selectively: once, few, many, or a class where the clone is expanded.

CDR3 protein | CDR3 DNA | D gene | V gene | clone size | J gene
CASSGKNNYGYTF | TGTGCCAGCAGCGGCAAGAATAACTATGGCTACACCTTC | . | TRBV7-3 | once | TRBJ1-2
CASSFRDRGYSPLHF | TGTGCCAGCAGCTTTCGGGACAGGGGTTATTCACCCCTCCACTTT | TRBD1 | TRBV5-6 | . | TRBJ1-6
CASSIGGSGNTIYF | TGTGCCAGTAGTATCGGGGGCTCTGGAAACACCATATATTTT | . | TRBV19 | . | TRBJ1-3
CASSETGVQNIQYF | TGTGCCAGCTCAGAGACAGGGGTTCAAAACATTCAGTACTTC | TRBD1 | TRBV18 | . | TRBJ2-4
CSVEEGDGGAYEQYF | TGCAGCGTTGAAGAGGGAGACGGGGGTGCCTACGAGCAGTACTTC | . | TRBV29-1 | once | TRBJ2-7
CASSLAHPGQGRYEQYF | TGCGCCAGCAGCTTGGCCCATCCGGGACAGGGTAGGTACGAGCAGTACTTC | TRBD1 | TRBV5-1 | once | TRBJ2-7
CASSFGGSTDTQYF | TGTGCCAGCAGCTTTGGGGGCAGCACAGATACGCAGTATTTT | . | TRBV7-2 | once | TRBJ2-3
CATERASGNTEAFF | TGTGCCACCGAGAGGGCCAGTGGGAACACTGAAGCTTTCTTT | . | TRBV6-6 | few | TRBJ1-1
CASSLWGEGTEAFF | TGTGCCAGCAGTTTATGGGGGGAGGGGACTGAAGCTTTCTTT | . | TRBV27 | . | TRBJ1-1
CASTRTGRNEKLFF | TGCGCCAGCACCCGGACAGGACGCAATGAAAAACTGTTTTTT | TRBD1 | TRBV5-1 | few | TRBJ1-4
CASSYGQNNQPQHF | TGTGCCAGCAGTTACGGACAGAACAATCAGCCCCAGCATTTT | . | TRBV6-5 | . | TRBJ1-5
CASSQGTLRNQPQHF | TGTGCCAGCAGCCAAGGGACTTTGCGCAATCAGCCCCAGCATTTT | . | TRBV7-9 | . | TRBJ1-5